This is a list of T cell receptor beta chains from one sample in a study of shared clonotypes between healthy human individuals. Clones were read by immunoSEQ multiplex PCR, and TCRdb kept only the in-frame ones, dropping some. There are hundreds of thousands of clones in the sample; roughly 84% occur only once, and around 15% lies in the top ten. What was sequenced was memory CD8+ T cells sorted from blood. These receptors were obtained from a man aged 18 to 30 in good health. CDR3s include the opening cysteine and the closing phenylalanine or tryptophan. The D gene is left open where the match is weak. Where a row states a size, it is once, few, many or the class of an expanded clone; other rows omit it.

D gene	V gene	clone size	J gene	CDR3 DNA	CDR3 protein
TRBD1	TRBV6-1	.	TRBJ1-3	TGTGCCAGCAGTGGCCACAGGGGTACGAGCTCTGGAAACACCATATATTTT	CASSGHRGTSSGNTIYF
.	TRBV29-1	many	TRBJ2-5	TGCAGCGTTGAGGGTGCGGCAGGACAAGAGACCCAGTACTTC	CSVEGAAGQETQYF
.	TRBV5-1	.	TRBJ2-2	TGCGCCAGCAGCTTCCTGCCTAGCTCCGAGAGGGGCGGGGAGCTGTTTTTT	CASSFLPSSERGGELFF
TRBD1	TRBV5-6	.	TRBJ1-4	TGTGCCAGCAGCTTAATCGGGACAGGGCCAACGTGGTCCGGTGAAAAACTGTTTTTT	CASSLIGTGPTWSGEKLFF
TRBD2	TRBV7-6	.	TRBJ2-3	TGTGCCAGCAGCCTAGCGGGGCAGACAGATACGCAGTATTTT	CASSLAGQTDTQYF
TRBD2	TRBV2	.	TRBJ2-5	TGTGCCACCCTAGAGATCGAACTAGCGGGACAAGAGACCCAGTACTTC	CATLEIELAGQETQYF
.	TRBV4-3	.	TRBJ2-7	TGCGCCAGCAGCCAACAAAGACAGGGACTTACCAACGAGCAGTACTTC	CASSQQRQGLTNEQYF
TRBD1	TRBV5-1	once	TRBJ2-7	TGCGCCAGCAGCTTGCGACAGGGTAGCTCCTACGAGCAGTACTTC	CASSLRQGSSYEQYF
.	TRBV28	.	TRBJ2-2	TGTGCCAGCAGTTTATCCTCCAGCAGCTACACCGGGGAGCTGTTTTTT	CASSLSSSSYTGELFF
.	TRBV6-5	.	TRBJ2-3	TGTGCCAGCAGTGGGGACTCCAGCACAGATACGCAGTATTTT	CASSGDSSTDTQYF
TRBD1	TRBV27	.	TRBJ2-7	TGTGCCAGCAGTCTAGGACAGGGATTAAGCTCCTACGAGCAGTACTTC	CASSLGQGLSSYEQYF
TRBD1	TRBV2	once	TRBJ1-5	TGTGCCAGCAGTGTCGGAGACAGGGGAATAAGCAATCAGCCCCAGCATTTT	CASSVGDRGISNQPQHF
.	TRBV4-3	.	TRBJ2-3	TGCGCCAGCAGCCAAGACTGGGGGAGCACAGATACGCAGTATTTT	CASSQDWGSTDTQYF
TRBD1	TRBV9	.	TRBJ2-7	TGTGCCAGCAGCGTAGTGAGGGGGCCACAGGTTGACGAGCAGTACTTC	CASSVVRGPQVDEQYF
.	TRBV7-9	.	TRBJ1-3	TGTGCCAGCAGCTCTCTTAGAAGGTCTGGAAACACCATATATTTT	CASSSLRRSGNTIYF
.	TRBV6-5	once	TRBJ2-7	TGTGCCAGCAGTTACGGGACTCAGGCCTACGAGCAGTACTTC	CASSYGTQAYEQYF
.	TRBV9	once	TRBJ2-3	TGTGCCAGCAGCGCGGGAGATACGCAGTATTTT	CASSAGDTQYF